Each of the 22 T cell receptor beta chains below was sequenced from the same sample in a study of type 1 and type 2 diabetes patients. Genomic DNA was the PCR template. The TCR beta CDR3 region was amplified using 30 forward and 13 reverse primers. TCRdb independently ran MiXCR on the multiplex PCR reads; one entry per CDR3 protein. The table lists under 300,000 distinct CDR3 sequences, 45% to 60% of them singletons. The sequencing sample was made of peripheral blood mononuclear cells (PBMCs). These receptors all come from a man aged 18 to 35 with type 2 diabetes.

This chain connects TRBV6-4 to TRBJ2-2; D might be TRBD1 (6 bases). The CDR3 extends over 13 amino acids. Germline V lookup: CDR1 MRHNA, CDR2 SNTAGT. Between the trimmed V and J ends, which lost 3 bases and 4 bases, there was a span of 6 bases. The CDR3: CASSEDSTGELFF. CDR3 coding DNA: TGTGCCAGCAGTGAGGACAGCACCGGGGAGCTGTTTTTT.

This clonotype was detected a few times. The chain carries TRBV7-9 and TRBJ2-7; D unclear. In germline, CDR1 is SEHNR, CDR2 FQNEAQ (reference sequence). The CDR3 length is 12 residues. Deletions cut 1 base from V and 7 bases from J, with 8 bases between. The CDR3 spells CASSLGLGEQYF. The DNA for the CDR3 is TGTGCCAGCAGCTTAGGATTAGGGGAGCAGTACTTC. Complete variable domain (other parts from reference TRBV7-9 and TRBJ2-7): DTGVSQNPRHKITKRGQNVTFRCDPISEHNRLYWYRQTLGQGPEFLTYFQNEAQLEKSRLLSDRFSAERPKGSFSTLEIQRTEQGDSAMYLCASSLGLGEQYFGPGTRLTVT.

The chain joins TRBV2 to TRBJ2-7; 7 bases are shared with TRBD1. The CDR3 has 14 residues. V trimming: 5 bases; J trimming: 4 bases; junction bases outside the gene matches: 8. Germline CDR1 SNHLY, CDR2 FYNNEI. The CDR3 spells CASSKWDRSYEQYF. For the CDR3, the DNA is TGTGCCAGCAGTAAATGGGACAGATCGTACGAGCAGTACTTC.

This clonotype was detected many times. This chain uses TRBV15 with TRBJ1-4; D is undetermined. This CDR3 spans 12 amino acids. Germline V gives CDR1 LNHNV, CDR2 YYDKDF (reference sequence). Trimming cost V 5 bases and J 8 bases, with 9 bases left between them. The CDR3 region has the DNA TGTGCCACCAGCGAGAGAAAGGAAAAACTGTTTTTT. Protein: CATSERKEKLFF. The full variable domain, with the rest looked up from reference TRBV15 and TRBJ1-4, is DAMVIQNPRYQVTQFGKPVTLSCSQTLNHNVMYWYQQKSSQAPKLLFHYYDKDFNNEADTPDNFQSRRPNTSFCFLDIRSPGLGDTAMYLCATSERKEKLFFGSGTQLSVL.

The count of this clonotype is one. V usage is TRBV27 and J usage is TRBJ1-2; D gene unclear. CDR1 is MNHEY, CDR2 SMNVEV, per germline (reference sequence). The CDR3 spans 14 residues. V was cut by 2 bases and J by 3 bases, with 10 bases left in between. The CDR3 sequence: CASSLSGEYYGYTF. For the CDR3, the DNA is TGTGCCAGCAGTTTAAGCGGAGAGTACTATGGCTACACCTTC.

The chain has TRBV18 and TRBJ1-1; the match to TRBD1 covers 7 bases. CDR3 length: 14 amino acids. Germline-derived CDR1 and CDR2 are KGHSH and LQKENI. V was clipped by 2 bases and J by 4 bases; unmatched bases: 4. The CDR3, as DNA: TGTGCCAGCTCACCAAAGGGGGCGGCCACTGAAGCTTTCTTT. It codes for CASSPKGAATEAFF.

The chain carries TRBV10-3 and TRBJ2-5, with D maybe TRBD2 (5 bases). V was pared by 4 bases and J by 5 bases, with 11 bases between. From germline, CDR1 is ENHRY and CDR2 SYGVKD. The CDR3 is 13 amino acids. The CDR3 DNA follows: TGTGCCATCAGTGGCGGAGGAGACGAGACCCAGTACTTC. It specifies CAISGGGDETQYF.

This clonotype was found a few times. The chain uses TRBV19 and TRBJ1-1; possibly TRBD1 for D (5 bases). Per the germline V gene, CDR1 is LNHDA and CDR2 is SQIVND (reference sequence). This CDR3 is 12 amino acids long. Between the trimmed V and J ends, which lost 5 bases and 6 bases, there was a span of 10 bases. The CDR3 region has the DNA TGTGCCAGTAGTGGGCAGGGATCTGAAGCTTTCTTT. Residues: CASSGQGSEAFF.

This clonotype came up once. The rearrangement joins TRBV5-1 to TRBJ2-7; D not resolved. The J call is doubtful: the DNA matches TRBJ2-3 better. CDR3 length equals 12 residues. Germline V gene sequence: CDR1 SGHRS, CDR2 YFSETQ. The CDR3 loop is CASSLKPDTQYF. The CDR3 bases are TGCGCCAGCAGCTTGAAGCCAGATACGCAGTATTTT.

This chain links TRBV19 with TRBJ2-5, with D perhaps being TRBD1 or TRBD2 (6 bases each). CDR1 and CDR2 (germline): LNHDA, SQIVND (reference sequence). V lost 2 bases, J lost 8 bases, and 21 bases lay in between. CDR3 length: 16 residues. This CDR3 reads CASSIIWGASVRTQYF. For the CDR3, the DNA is TGTGCCAGTAGTATAATTTGGGGGGCTTCCGTTAGAACCCAGTACTTC.

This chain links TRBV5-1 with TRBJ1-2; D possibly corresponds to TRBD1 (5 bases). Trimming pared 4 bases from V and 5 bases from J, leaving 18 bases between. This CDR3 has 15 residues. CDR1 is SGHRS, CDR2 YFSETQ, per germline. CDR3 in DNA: TGCGCCAGCAGCACCGGGACCGCTAAGGCGTATGGCTACACCTTC. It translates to CASSTGTAKAYGYTF. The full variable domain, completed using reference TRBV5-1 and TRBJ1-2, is KAGVTQTPRYLIKTRGQQVTLSCSPISGHRSVSWYQQTPGQGLQFLFEYFSETQRNKGNFPGRFSGRQFSNSRSEMNVSTLELGDSALYLCASSTGTAKAYGYTFGSGTRLTVV.

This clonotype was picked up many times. In DNA form, the CDR3 reads TGTGCCAGCAGCTTAGCCGGAAACTATGGCTACACCTTC. Protein product: CASSLAGNYGYTF. The J gene is TRBJ1-2, the V gene TRBV7-3; no definite D call. This CDR3 spans 13 amino acids. V dropped 2 bases and J dropped 2 bases, with 6 bases sitting between them. The germline gives CDR1 SGHTA, CDR2 FQGTGA.

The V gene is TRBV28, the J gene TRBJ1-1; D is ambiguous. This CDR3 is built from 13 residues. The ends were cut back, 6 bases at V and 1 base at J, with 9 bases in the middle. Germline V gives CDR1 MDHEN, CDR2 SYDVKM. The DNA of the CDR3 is TGTGCCAGCAGCTACACTTCGAACACTGAAGCTTTCTTT. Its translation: CASSYTSNTEAFF.

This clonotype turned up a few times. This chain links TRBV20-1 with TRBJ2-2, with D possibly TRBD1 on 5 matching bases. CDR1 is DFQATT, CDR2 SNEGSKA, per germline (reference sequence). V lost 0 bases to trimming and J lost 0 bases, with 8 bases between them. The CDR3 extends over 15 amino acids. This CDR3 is CSARDPRANTGELFF. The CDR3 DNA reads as TGCAGTGCTAGAGATCCCAGGGCGAACACCGGGGAGCTGTTTTTT.

The CDR3 here is CASSPWRGDSYEQYF. For the CDR3, the DNA is TGTGCCAGCAGTCCTTGGCGGGGGGACTCCTACGAGCAGTACTTC. The chain combines TRBV2 with TRBJ2-7; TRBD2 agrees at 8 bases. The CDR3 length is 15 residues. V gave up 5 bases and J gave up 0 bases; unmatched junction bases: 6. Germline V gene lookup returns CDR1 SNHLY and CDR2 FYNNEI. Using reference TRBV2 and TRBJ2-7 for the parts outside the CDR3, the full variable domain is EPEVTQTPSHQVTQMGQEVILRCVPISNHLYFYWYRQILGQKVEFLVSFYNNEISEKSEIFDDQFSVERPDGSNFTLKIRSTKLEDSAMYFCASSPWRGDSYEQYFGPGTRLTVT.

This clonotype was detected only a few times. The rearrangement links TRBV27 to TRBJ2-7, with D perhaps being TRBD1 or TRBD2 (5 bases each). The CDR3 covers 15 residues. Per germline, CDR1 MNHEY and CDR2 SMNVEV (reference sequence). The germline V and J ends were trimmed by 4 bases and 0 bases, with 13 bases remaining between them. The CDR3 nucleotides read TGTGCCAGCAGTTCCTACGCCGGGACCTCCTACGAGCAGTACTTC. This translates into CASSSYAGTSYEQYF.

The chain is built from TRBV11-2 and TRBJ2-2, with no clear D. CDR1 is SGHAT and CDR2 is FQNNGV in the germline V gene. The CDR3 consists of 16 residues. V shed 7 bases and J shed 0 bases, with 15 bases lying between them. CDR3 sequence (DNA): TGTGCCAGCACCTCTCCCCCCTTTCCGAACACCGGGGAGCTGTTTTTT. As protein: CASTSPPFPNTGELFF.

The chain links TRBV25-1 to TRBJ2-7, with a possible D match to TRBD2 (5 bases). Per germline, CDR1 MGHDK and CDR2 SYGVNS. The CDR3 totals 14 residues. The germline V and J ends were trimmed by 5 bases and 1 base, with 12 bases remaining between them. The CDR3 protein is CASSYFGGSYEQYF. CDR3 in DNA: TGTGCCAGCAGTTATTTTGGCGGGTCCTACGAGCAGTACTTC.

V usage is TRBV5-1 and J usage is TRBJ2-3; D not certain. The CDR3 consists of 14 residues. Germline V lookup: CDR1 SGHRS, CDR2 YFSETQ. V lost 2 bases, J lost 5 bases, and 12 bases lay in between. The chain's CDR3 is CASSFYPGVDTQYF. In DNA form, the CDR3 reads TGCGCCAGCAGCTTCTACCCCGGTGTAGATACGCAGTATTTT.

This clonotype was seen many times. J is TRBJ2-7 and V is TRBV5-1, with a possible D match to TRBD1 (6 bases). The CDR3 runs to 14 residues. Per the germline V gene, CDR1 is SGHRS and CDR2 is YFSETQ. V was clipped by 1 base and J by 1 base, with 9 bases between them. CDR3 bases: TGCGCCAGCAGCTTGTTGGGACATTCCTACGAGCAGTACTTC. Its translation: CASSLLGHSYEQYF.

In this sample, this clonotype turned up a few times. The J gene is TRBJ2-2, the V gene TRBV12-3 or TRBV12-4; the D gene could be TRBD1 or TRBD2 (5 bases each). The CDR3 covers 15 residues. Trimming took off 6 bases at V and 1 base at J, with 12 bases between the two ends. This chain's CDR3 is CASRAGTVNTGELFF. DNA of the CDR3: TGTGCCAGCAGGGCCGGGACCGTGAACACCGGGGAGCTGTTTTTT.

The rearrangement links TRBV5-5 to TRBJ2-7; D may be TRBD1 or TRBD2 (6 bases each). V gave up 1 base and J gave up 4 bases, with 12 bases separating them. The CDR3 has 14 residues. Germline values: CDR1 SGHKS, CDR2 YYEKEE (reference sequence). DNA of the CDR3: TGTGCCAGCAGCTTGTGGGGGGCGGGGTACGAGCAGTACTTC. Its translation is CASSLWGAGYEQYF.